This is a list of T cell receptor beta chains from one sample in a study of relationships among human T cell subsets. MiXCR, run by TCRdb on the multiplex PCR reads, gives a single entry per CDR3 protein. The data show about 4,300 distinct CDR3 sequences, roughly 51% seen once. Material: CD4+ Th2 cells sorted from blood. Receptors originate from a man in his forties or fifties in good health. Both conserved end residues are part of each CDR3. The D gene is left open where the match is weak.

V: TRBV7-9; D: TRBD1; CDR3: CASSLGQAFTEAFF
V: TRBV12-3/TRBV12-4; D: TRBD1; CDR3: CASRSDAGTGSGAFF
V: TRBV6-6; D: -; CDR3: CASSYRTLGARETQYF
V: TRBV28; D: TRBD1; CDR3: CASSLYGQGGRESNQPQHF
V: TRBV10-2; D: -; CDR3: CASAISTDTQYF
V: TRBV20-1; D: -; CDR3: CSALSREPGRNYGYTF
V: TRBV20-1; D: -; CDR3: CSAIPGERDTQYF
V: TRBV11-2; D: TRBD2; CDR3: CASSSSFSGSQETQYF
V: TRBV20-1; D: -; CDR3: CSARSGSVGSPLHF
V: TRBV10-3; D: -; CDR3: CAISQGQSLSGNTIYF
V: TRBV20-1; D: -; CDR3: CSAREGSKPQHF
V: TRBV5-1; D: -; CDR3: CASSLAPDSGNTIYF
V: TRBV6-6; D: -; CDR3: CASSEGGRMGQFF
V: TRBV6-1; D: TRBD1; CDR3: CASRGDRLYEQYF
V: TRBV11-1; D: TRBD2; CDR3: CASGLDFNEQFF
V: TRBV20-1; D: TRBD2; CDR3: CSARSSWNDRDLAGGLTDTQYF
V: TRBV7-9; D: TRBD1; CDR3: CASSPAGTGRNQPQHF
V: TRBV6-1; D: TRBD2; CDR3: CASSGGTKGNEQFF
V: TRBV28; D: -; CDR3: CASSKEAETLNYGYTF
V: TRBV27; D: -; CDR3: CASSKDGRMNTEAFF
V: TRBV20-1; D: -; CDR3: CSVTAGLGYQETQYF
V: TRBV11-2; D: -; CDR3: CASSAGLRSIKLFF
V: TRBV7-6; D: -; CDR3: CASSLARLGNEQFF
V: TRBV20-1; D: TRBD1; CDR3: CSATTGGRTDTQYF
V: TRBV7-7; D: -; CDR3: CASSSSGTSAYNEQFF
V: TRBV28; D: -; CDR3: CASSPTRGLEPSYEQYF
V: TRBV29-1; D: -; CDR3: CSVAVLASNEQFF